This T cell receptor beta chain was profiled in a study of cytomegalovirus exposure and HLA in healthy donors. Study-level results: For most TCR beta V segments, an earlier analysis put the productive rate at about 87% or about 30% of the time. Donor immune exposure was known only as CMV serostatus. Later on, analysis showed that most CMV-associated TCR beta chains appeared to be HLA-restricted.

In the PCR, 60 Vbeta and 13 Jbeta primers were used. Repertoires were generated with immunoSEQ multiplex PCR, while TCRdb's copy carries only in-frame clones and drops some. The table has about 130,000 clones, 80% to 90% seen once. Germline CDR1 SGHRS, CDR2 YFSETQ. V was clipped by 0 bases and J by 6 bases; unmatched bases: 8. The CDR3 spans 15 residues. Remarks on this clone: Antigen unknown.

Sequenced material: PBMCs. The clonotype comes from a woman in her thirties or forties in good health and CMV-seropositive. The genes are TRBV5-1 and TRBJ1-2; 7 positions match TRBD1. CDR3: CASSLEGQSFDGYTF. Here the CDR3 DNA reads TGCGCCAGCAGCTTGGAGGGACAGTCTTTCGATGGCTACACCTTC.